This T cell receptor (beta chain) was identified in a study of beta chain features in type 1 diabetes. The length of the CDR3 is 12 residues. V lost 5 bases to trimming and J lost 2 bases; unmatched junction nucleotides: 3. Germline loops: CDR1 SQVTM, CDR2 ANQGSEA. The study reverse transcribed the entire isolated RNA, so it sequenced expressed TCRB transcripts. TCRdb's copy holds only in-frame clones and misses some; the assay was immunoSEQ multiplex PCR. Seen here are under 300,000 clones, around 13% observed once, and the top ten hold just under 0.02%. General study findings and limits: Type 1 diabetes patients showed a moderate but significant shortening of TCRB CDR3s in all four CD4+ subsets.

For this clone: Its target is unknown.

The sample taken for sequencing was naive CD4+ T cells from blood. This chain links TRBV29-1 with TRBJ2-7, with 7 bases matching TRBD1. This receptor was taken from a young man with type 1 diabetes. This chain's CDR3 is CSVRTGPYEQYF. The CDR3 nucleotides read TGCAGCGTTAGGACAGGCCCCTACGAGCAGTACTTC.